This entry lists 20 T cell receptor beta chains sequenced from one sample in a study of shared clonotypes between healthy human individuals. Sequencing was performed with immunoSEQ multiplex PCR; in TCRdb, only in-frame clones are kept and a portion is missing. The repertoire consists of about 2.4 million clones, with 93% occurring once and the leading ten covering about 0.39%. Input material: naive CD4+ T cells from PBMCs. Subset noted: CD45RA+ positively selected. The receptors were sampled from a young man in good health. Some clones in this sample may be carry-over from other donors' samples.

This rearrangement joins TRBV5-1 to TRBJ2-7; 8 positions match TRBD2. The germline gives CDR1 SGHRS, CDR2 YFSETQ. The CDR3 extends over 16 amino acids. With V trimmed by 1 base and J by 2 bases, 8 bases remained unmatched. For the CDR3, the DNA is TGCGCCAGCAGCTTGACGGTAGCGGGATCAACCTACGAGCAGTACTTC. This encodes CASSLTVAGSTYEQYF.

The J gene is TRBJ2-7, the V gene TRBV30, with 9 bases lining up with TRBD2. V shed 1 base, J shed 1 base, and the junction held 14 bases outside the gene matches. Germline lookup yields CDR1 GTSNPN and CDR2 SVGIG (reference sequence). CDR3 length equals 18 residues. The CDR3 loop is CAWSDMYRLADRSYEQYF. The CDR3 DNA is TGTGCCTGGAGTGACATGTATAGACTAGCGGACAGATCCTACGAGCAGTACTTC.

This chain links TRBV28 with TRBJ1-5, with D hard to call. Germline CDR1 MDHEN, CDR2 SYDVKM. Trimming stripped 3 bases from V and 0 bases from J, with 6 bases between. The CDR3 spans 14 residues. The CDR3, as DNA: TGTGCCAGCAGTTTGGTCCCTAGCAATCAGCCCCAGCATTTT. Its protein product is CASSLVPSNQPQHF.

This chain connects TRBV10-3 to TRBJ2-5; D may be TRBD1 (6 bases). Germline V CDR1 and CDR2: ENHRY, SYGVKD. Trimming took 3 bases from V and 2 from J, leaving 10 bases between them. The CDR3 sequence is 14 residues long. CDR3: CAISDGTQQETQYF. CDR3 bases: TGTGCCATCAGTGATGGGACACAACAAGAGACCCAGTACTTC.

The gene calls are TRBV6-1 and TRBJ1-1, with 10 bases identical to TRBD1. J was trimmed by 10 bases and V by 8 bases; bases with no gene match: 10. Per the germline V gene, CDR1 is MNHNS and CDR2 is SASEGT. The CDR3 length is 13 residues. This chain's CDR3 is CASVIVTGGLAFF. The CDR3 DNA is TGTGCCAGCGTTATAGTGACAGGGGGCCTAGCTTTCTTT.

The chain's CDR3 is CASSLGLGGVGYEQYF. The DNA for the CDR3 is TGCGCCAGCAGCTTGGGACTGGGTGGGGTTGGCTACGAGCAGTACTTC. The chain uses TRBV5-1 and TRBJ2-7; no definite D call. CDR1 is SGHRS and CDR2 is YFSETQ in the germline V gene. The CDR3 totals 16 residues. The ends were cut back, 0 bases at V and 3 bases at J, with 16 bases in the middle.

The rearrangement joins TRBV11-2 to TRBJ2-6, with 7 bases identical to TRBD2. The CDR3 contains 18 residues. Germline-derived CDR1 and CDR2 are SGHAT and FQNNGV. V was clipped by 5 bases and J by 2 bases; unmatched bases: 12. Written as DNA, the CDR3 is TGTGCCAGCAGCCCCTACCGGGGGGTACTTCCTGGGGCCAACGTCCTGACTTTC. Translating it yields CASSPYRGVLPGANVLTF. Full variable domain (remainder filled in from reference TRBV11-2 and TRBJ2-6): EAGVAQSPRYKIIEKRQSVAFWCNPISGHATLYWYQQILGQGPKLLIQFQNNGVVDDSQLPKDRFSAERLKGVDSTLKIQPAKLEDSAVYLCASSPYRGVLPGANVLTFGAGSRLTVL.

The genes are TRBV5-1 and TRBJ2-1; TRBD2 matches 9 bases. Germline V gene sequence: CDR1 SGHRS, CDR2 YFSETQ. The CDR3 is made up of 14 amino acids. The V and J ends lost 0 bases and 10 bases, in that order; junction bases with no gene match: 5. The CDR3, as DNA: TGCGCCAGCAGCTTGGCGCTAGCGGGATGGGAGCAGTTCTTC. It yields the protein CASSLALAGWEQFF. The variable domain in full, completed from reference TRBV5-1 and TRBJ2-1, reads KAGVTQTPRYLIKTRGQQVTLSCSPISGHRSVSWYQQTPGQGLQFLFEYFSETQRNKGNFPGRFSGRQFSNSRSEMNVSTLELGDSALYLCASSLALAGWEQFFGPGTRLTVL.

This sequence joins TRBV5-6 and TRBJ2-7; D may be TRBD1 (6 bases). The CDR3 consists of 15 residues. Trimming stripped 4 bases from V and 0 bases from J, with 14 bases between. CDR1 and CDR2 from the germline V gene are SGHDT and YYEEEE. This chain's CDR3 is CASSHNTGSSYEQYF. Here the CDR3 DNA reads TGTGCCAGCAGCCATAATACAGGGTCCTCCTACGAGCAGTACTTC. Based on the CDR3 plus reference TRBV5-6 and TRBJ2-7, the full variable domain is DAGVTQSPTHLIKTRGQQVTLRCSPKSGHDTVSWYQQALGQGPQFIFQYYEEEERQRGNFPDRFSGHQFPNYSSELNVNALLLGDSALYLCASSHNTGSSYEQYFGPGTRLTVT.

This chain links TRBV5-4 with TRBJ2-4; D uncertain. V was shortened by 5 bases and J by 0 bases, with 6 bases between the two germline ends. This CDR3 region has 13 residues. Germline V gene data show CDR1 as SGHNT and CDR2 as YYREEE (reference sequence). The CDR3 loop reads CASSSLAKNIQYF. Written as DNA, the CDR3 is TGTGCCAGCAGTTCTCTAGCCAAAAACATTCAGTACTTC.

The chain links TRBV11-2 to TRBJ2-7; perhaps D is TRBD1 or TRBD2 (5 bases each). Germline CDR1 and CDR2: SGHAT and FQNNGV. V gave up 3 bases and J gave up 2 bases, with 23 bases separating them. The CDR3 loop spans 18 amino acids. CDR3 protein: CASSFSVSGTSVPYEQYF. CDR3 in DNA: TGTGCCAGCAGCTTTTCGGTCTCCGGGACCTCAGTTCCCTACGAGCAGTACTTC.

The chain combines TRBV27 with TRBJ2-5; D gene unclear. V was shortened by 5 bases and J by 4 bases, with 11 bases between the two germline ends. The CDR3 runs to 13 residues. Germline V gene lookup returns CDR1 MNHEY and CDR2 SMNVEV (reference sequence). CDR3 protein: CASSRSWRETQYF. DNA of the CDR3: TGTGCCAGCAGTAGGTCTTGGAGAGAGACCCAGTACTTC.

The chain couples TRBV6-1 to TRBJ2-3; 8 nucleotides align to TRBD2. Germline assignment: CDR1 MNHNS and CDR2 SASEGT. The V gene end was trimmed by 2 bases and the J gene end by 6 bases; junction bases not matched to a gene: 4. The CDR3 is made up of 14 amino acids. CDR3 protein: CASSERTSQDTQYF. The CDR3 region has the DNA TGTGCCAGCAGTGAACGGACTAGCCAGGATACGCAGTATTTT.

The gene calls are TRBV5-4 and TRBJ2-3; 14 bases are a match to TRBD2. Germline CDR1 SGHNT, CDR2 YYREEE (reference sequence). This CDR3 has 16 residues. Losses at the gene ends were 3 bases for V and 6 bases for J; bases not matched to a gene: 6. The CDR3 DNA reads as TGTGCCAGCAGCTCTGGGACTAGCGGGAGTTCCGATACGCAGTATTTT. This encodes CASSSGTSGSSDTQYF.

Comment on this clone: Other DNA sequences in the sample encode the same CDR3. This chain uses TRBV7-8 with TRBJ2-2; a possible D gene is TRBD2 (5 bases). In germline, CDR1 is SGHVS, CDR2 FQNEAQ. The CDR3 is 14 amino acids. Trimming removed 6 bases from V and 4 bases from J, with 12 bases in between. CDR3 bases: TGTGCCAGCAGTTGGGAGCGGATCACCGGGGAGCTGTTTTTT. This gives the protein CASSWERITGELFF.

The V and J genes are TRBV27 and TRBJ2-4; maybe TRBD1 (6 bases). Deletions cut 1 base from V and 0 bases from J, with 19 bases between. The germline V gene has CDR1 MNHEY and CDR2 SMNVEV (reference sequence). The CDR3 has 19 amino acids. CDR3 sequence (DNA): TGTGCCAGCAGTTTATTCGGCAGGGGTGTACACCTAGCCAAAAACATTCAGTACTTC. Amino acids: CASSLFGRGVHLAKNIQYF.

A remark on this clone: Other DNA sequences within the sample encode an identical CDR3. This rearrangement joins TRBV15 to TRBJ1-2, with 7 bases identical to TRBD1. Germline V gene data show CDR1 as LNHNV and CDR2 as YYDKDF (reference sequence). The V segment lost 2 bases and the J segment 3 bases; nucleotides outside the gene matches: 0. The CDR3 spans 13 residues. CDR3 in DNA: TGTGCCACCAGCAGACAGGGGGACTATGGCTACACCTTC. This gives the protein CATSRQGDYGYTF.

The chain recombines TRBV19 with TRBJ2-7; D unresolved. With 5 bases removed from V and 4 bases from J, the gap between germline ends came to 15 bases. CDR1 is LNHDA, CDR2 SQIVND, per germline (reference sequence). This CDR3 has 14 residues. CDR3 region: CASSERTGPYEQYF. The CDR3 DNA follows: TGTGCCAGTAGTGAACGGACCGGGCCTTACGAGCAGTACTTC.

This clone was found once. The sample carries other DNA sequences with the same CDR3. The V call is TRBV6-5, the J call TRBJ1-1; perhaps TRBD1 as D (5 bases). Trimming shortened V by 5 bases and J by 1 base, and 8 bases separated the two germline ends. The CDR3 runs 13 residues. Germline V CDR1 and CDR2: MNHEY, SVGAGI. The CDR3: CASSQQGNTEAFF. In nucleotides, the CDR3 is TGTGCCAGCAGTCAGCAGGGGAACACTGAAGCTTTCTTT.

The J gene is TRBJ2-1, the V gene TRBV27, with D tentatively TRBD1 (6 bases). Germline V gene sequence: CDR1 MNHEY, CDR2 SMNVEV (reference sequence). This CDR3 comprises 14 residues. Between the trimmed V and J ends, which lost 1 base and 5 bases, there was a span of 9 bases. For the CDR3, the DNA is TGTGCCAGCAGTTTATTCAACAGGGACAATGAGCAGTTCTTC. Amino acid sequence: CASSLFNRDNEQFF.